Following are 28 T cell receptor beta chains from one sample sequenced in a study of blood T cell repertoires in COVID-19 (dated by TCRdb to the early 2020s). Library preparation was by the immunoSEQ multiplex PCR assay. The source is immuneACCESS, and TCRdb retained only in-frame sequences with V and J called. Part of the clones is not carried over; for the studies checked, unresolved V genes explain less than half of this, and the remainder is unexplained. This sample lists approximately 120,000 clones; over 80% were detected once. Approximately 1.1% of the sample is in the top ten clones. Sequenced: peripheral blood. The receptors come from a human donor in a cohort sampled during active COVID-19.

The rearrangement joins TRBV7-6 to TRBJ2-7; 7 bases line up with TRBD2. Germline CDR1 reads SGHVS; CDR2 reads FNYEAQ. With 3 bases clipped from V and 6 bases from J, the junction kept 5 bases outside the gene matches. CDR3 length equals 13 residues. CDR3 loop: CASSFSREGEQYF. The CDR3 DNA sequence: TGTGCCAGCAGCTTTAGCAGGGAGGGCGAGCAGTACTTC.

Concerning this clone: At the DNA level, this CDR3 is encoded by other sequences in the same sample as well. The CDR3 reads CASSLGQGAYEQYF. DNA for the CDR3: TGCGCCAGCAGCTTGGGGCAGGGGGCCTACGAGCAGTACTTC. This rearrangement joins TRBV5-1 to TRBJ2-7, with 7 bases that match TRBD1. The CDR3 has 14 amino acids. The germline V gene encodes CDR1 SGHRS and CDR2 YFSETQ. V lost 0 bases to trimming and J lost 2 bases; unmatched junction nucleotides: 2. The complete variable domain, with remaining parts taken from reference TRBV5-1 and TRBJ2-7, reads KAGVTQTPRYLIKTRGQQVTLSCSPISGHRSVSWYQQTPGQGLQFLFEYFSETQRNKGNFPGRFSGRQFSNSRSEMNVSTLELGDSALYLCASSLGQGAYEQYFGPGTRLTVT.

The rearrangement links TRBV5-6 to TRBJ1-3, with D perhaps TRBD1 (6 bases). Germline loops: CDR1 SGHDT, CDR2 YYEEEE. The V gene lost 2 bases and the J gene lost 5 bases, with 11 bases spanning the gap. The CDR3 runs to 14 residues. The CDR3 is CASSLGGLRNTIYF. CDR3 sequence (DNA): TGTGCCAGCAGCTTAGGGGGATTGAGAAACACCATATATTTT.

V is TRBV7-9 and J is TRBJ2-1; D remains unclear. Deletions cut 1 base from V and 9 bases from J, with 7 bases between. Germline values: CDR1 SEHNR, CDR2 FQNEAQ (reference sequence). CDR3 size: 12 residues. The DNA for the CDR3 is TGTGCCAGCAGCTTAGGTCCCGGTGAGCAGTTCTTC. Amino acid sequence: CASSLGPGEQFF.

The rearrangement joins TRBV11-2 to TRBJ2-3; D is perhaps TRBD2 (5 bases). Germline V lookup: CDR1 SGHAT, CDR2 FQNNGV. V lost 8 bases to trimming and J lost 10 bases, with 19 bases between them. This CDR3 has 13 amino acids. As DNA, the CDR3 is TGTGCCAGCCGAAATCAGCCGAGGGCGGCGCAGTATTTT. Translation gives CASRNQPRAAQYF. The whole variable domain, remainder taken from reference TRBV11-2 and TRBJ2-3, is EAGVAQSPRYKIIEKRQSVAFWCNPISGHATLYWYQQILGQGPKLLIQFQNNGVVDDSQLPKDRFSAERLKGVDSTLKIQPAKLEDSAVYLCASRNQPRAAQYFGPGTRLTVL.

This chain connects TRBV7-8 to TRBJ2-1; TRBD1 matches at 7 bases. The CDR3 contains 13 residues. Germline-derived CDR1 and CDR2 are SGHVS and FQNEAQ. The V segment lost 5 bases and the J segment 9 bases; nucleotides outside the gene matches: 7. CDR3 residues: CASSPSRGREQFF. CDR3 sequence (DNA): TGTGCCAGCAGCCCATCGAGGGGGCGTGAGCAGTTCTTC. The full variable domain, its missing parts supplied by reference TRBV7-8 and TRBJ2-1, is GAGVSQSPRYKVAKRGQDVALRCDPISGHVSLFWYQQALGQGPEFLTYFQNEAQLDKSGLPSDRFFAERPEGSVSTLKIQRTQQEDSAVYLCASSPSRGREQFFGPGTRLTVL.

The chain joins TRBV9 to TRBJ2-3; 13 bases map to TRBD2. Per the germline V gene, CDR1 is SGDLS and CDR2 is YYNGEE. J gave up 6 bases and V 3 bases, and 7 bases lay outside the gene matches. This CDR3 region has 16 residues. The CDR3 reads CASSGLTSGGPDTQYF. DNA for the CDR3: TGTGCCAGCAGCGGTCTGACTAGCGGGGGGCCGGATACGCAGTATTTT.

The rearrangement links TRBV5-1 to TRBJ2-3; TRBD1 matches 9 bases. CDR3 length equals 16 residues. The V gene's germline CDR1 is SGHRS and CDR2 YFSETQ. The ends lost 4 bases at V and 9 bases at J; junction bases unmatched: 15. CDR3 sequence reads: CASSPGPDRGRGTQYF. The CDR3 nucleotides are TGCGCCAGCAGCCCCGGGCCGGACAGGGGACGCGGCACGCAGTATTTT.

The CDR3 sequence: CASSLGEGAEAFF. Written as DNA, the CDR3 is TGTGCCAGCAGCTTGGGTGAGGGCGCTGAAGCTTTCTTT. The V and J genes are TRBV7-3 and TRBJ1-1; D is uncertain. Trimming removed 3 bases from V and 6 bases from J, with 11 bases in between. The CDR3 extends over 13 amino acids. In germline, CDR1 is SGHTA, CDR2 FQGTGA. Full variable domain (rest looked up from reference TRBV7-3 and TRBJ1-1): GAGVSQTPSNKVTEKGKYVELRCDPISGHTALYWYRQSLGQGPEFLIYFQGTGAADDSGLPNDRFFAVRPEGSVSTLKIQRTERGDSAVYLCASSLGEGAEAFFGQGTRLTVV.

The V and J genes are TRBV27 and TRBJ1-2; 7 bases map to TRBD1. Trimming removed 1 base from V and 6 bases from J; junction bases left unmatched: 5. CDR1 MNHEY and CDR2 SMNVEV come from the germline V gene (reference sequence). The CDR3 is 14 residues long. In DNA, the CDR3 is TGTGCCAGCAGTTTATTGGGCAGGGGGGATGGCTACACCTTC. Protein product: CASSLLGRGDGYTF.

This clone was detected only once. The chain has TRBV5-1 and TRBJ2-5; D not certain. V was pared by 4 bases and J by 1 base, with 11 bases between. The V gene's germline CDR1 is SGHRS and CDR2 YFSETQ. CDR3 size: 14 residues. The CDR3 coding sequence is TGCGCCAGCAGCCCTGGCAGGTTCCAAGAGACCCAGTACTTC. Protein: CASSPGRFQETQYF. The full variable domain, in which reference TRBV5-1 and TRBJ2-5 provide the parts outside the CDR3, is KAGVTQTPRYLIKTRGQQVTLSCSPISGHRSVSWYQQTPGQGLQFLFEYFSETQRNKGNFPGRFSGRQFSNSRSEMNVSTLELGDSALYLCASSPGRFQETQYFGPGTRLLVL.

This clone appeared a single time. The gene calls are TRBV4-1 and TRBJ1-1; perhaps TRBD1 as D (5 bases). The CDR3 contains 17 residues. Trimming pared 4 bases from V and 0 bases from J, leaving 18 bases between. Germline values: CDR1 MGHRA, CDR2 YSYEKL. The CDR3 nucleotides are TGCGCCAGCAGCCGAAGAATAGGCGGGGCCGTGAACACTGAAGCTTTCTTT. As protein: CASSRRIGGAVNTEAFF.

The chain combines TRBV7-3 with TRBJ2-1, with 7 bases that match TRBD1. V lost 5 bases and J lost 5; bases outside the gene matches: 3. Looked up from germline, CDR1 is SGHTA and CDR2 is FQGTGA. This CDR3 comprises 13 residues. CDR3 region: CASSLQGNNEQFF. As DNA, the CDR3 is TGTGCCAGCAGCCTACAGGGGAACAATGAGCAGTTCTTC. The entire variable domain, with the rest obtained from reference TRBV7-3 and TRBJ2-1, is as follows: GAGVSQTPSNKVTEKGKYVELRCDPISGHTALYWYRQSLGQGPEFLIYFQGTGAADDSGLPNDRFFAVRPEGSVSTLKIQRTERGDSAVYLCASSLQGNNEQFFGPGTRLTVL.

This sequence joins TRBV27 and TRBJ1-1; D is possibly TRBD1 (6 bases). V was shortened by 3 bases and J by 4 bases, with 12 bases between the two germline ends. CDR3 length: 14 amino acids. Germline V gene data show CDR1 as MNHEY and CDR2 as SMNVEV (reference sequence). The CDR3 spells CASSFTTGITEAFF. Here the CDR3 DNA reads TGTGCCAGCAGTTTTACTACAGGGATCACTGAAGCTTTCTTT.

V gene TRBV2 combines with J gene TRBJ2-7; D unclear. CDR3 length: 13 amino acids. Trimming took 4 bases from V and 2 from J, leaving 9 bases between them. Per germline, CDR1 SNHLY and CDR2 FYNNEI. The DNA for the CDR3 is TGTGCCAGCAGTGGAATACAGACCTACGAGCAGTACTTC. Its protein is CASSGIQTYEQYF. Combining the CDR3 with reference TRBV2 and TRBJ2-7 gives the whole variable domain EPEVTQTPSHQVTQMGQEVILRCVPISNHLYFYWYRQILGQKVEFLVSFYNNEISEKSEIFDDQFSVERPDGSNFTLKIRSTKLEDSAMYFCASSGIQTYEQYFGPGTRLTVT.

This clone came up once. The chain combines TRBV18 with TRBJ2-1; 11 positions agree with TRBD2. CDR1 and CDR2 from the germline V gene are KGHSH and LQKENI. V shed 1 base, J shed 7 bases, and the junction held 6 bases outside the gene matches. The CDR3 is 16 residues long. The CDR3 DNA reads as TGTGCCAGCTCACCACGACTAGCGGGGAGCGGGAATGAGCAGTTCTTC. Residues: CASSPRLAGSGNEQFF.

The chain has TRBV7-3 and TRBJ1-1; no clear D gene. With 4 bases removed from V and 1 base from J, the gap between germline ends came to 16 bases. The CDR3 loop spans 16 amino acids. CDR1 is SGHTA and CDR2 is FQGTGA in the germline V gene. CDR3 in DNA: TGTGCCAGCAGCTCTAAAGCGGTTAGTGGGAACACTGAAGCTTTCTTT. It translates to CASSSKAVSGNTEAFF. The entire variable domain, with the rest obtained from reference TRBV7-3 and TRBJ1-1, is as follows: GAGVSQTPSNKVTEKGKYVELRCDPISGHTALYWYRQSLGQGPEFLIYFQGTGAADDSGLPNDRFFAVRPEGSVSTLKIQRTERGDSAVYLCASSSKAVSGNTEAFFGQGTRLTVV.

The chain couples TRBV29-1 to TRBJ1-6, with a possible D match to TRBD1 (6 bases). The CDR3 is 13 amino acids. V dropped 7 bases and J dropped 8 bases, with 15 bases sitting between them. Germline lookup yields CDR1 SQVTM and CDR2 ANQGSEA. As DNA, the CDR3 is TGCAGCGCCGCGTGGGGGCTTGATTCACCCCTCCACTTT. It specifies CSAAWGLDSPLHF. Full variable domain (rest looked up from reference TRBV29-1 and TRBJ1-6): SAVISQKPSRDICQRGTSLTIQCQVDSQVTMMFWYRQQPGQSLTLIATANQGSEATYESGFVIDKFPISRPNLTFSTLTVSNMSPEDSSIYLCSAAWGLDSPLHFGNGTRLTVT.

J is TRBJ2-5 and V is TRBV7-2; 11 positions match TRBD2. CDR1 and CDR2 from the germline V gene are SGHTA and FQGNSA. V shed 3 bases, J shed 5 bases, and the junction held 8 bases outside the gene matches. This CDR3 region has 16 residues. Here the CDR3 DNA reads TGTGCCAGCAGCTTGGTAGCGGGGGGGCTGGGGGAGACCCAGTACTTC. Translation: CASSLVAGGLGETQYF.

The chain employs TRBV10-2 and TRBJ1-1; TRBD1 is a possible D gene (6 bases). The CDR3 has 15 amino acids. V was clipped by 3 bases and J by 1 base, with 12 bases between them. Germline V gene lookup returns CDR1 WSHSY and CDR2 SAAADI. CDR3 in amino acids: CASSDRGKGNTEAFF. The CDR3, as DNA: TGCGCCAGCAGTGACAGGGGCAAGGGGAACACTGAAGCTTTCTTT.

V and J are TRBV15 and TRBJ1-5; 11 bases are a match to TRBD1. The junction had 7 bases not matched to a gene; V was cut back by 0 bases and J by 6 bases. The CDR3 contains 17 residues. CDR1 is LNHNV and CDR2 is YYDKDF in the germline V gene (reference sequence). CDR3 sequence (DNA): TGTGCCACCAGCAGAGAGGTCTGGGACAGGGGGGCTCAGCCCCAGCATTTT. Translation: CATSREVWDRGAQPQHF.

This clone has ten or more counts. V gene TRBV21-1 combines with J gene TRBJ2-7; the table's D call, TRBD1, was not checked against the DNA. TRBV21-1 is labeled a pseudogene. The CDR3 is 15 amino acids. The CDR3 DNA reads as TGTGCCAGCATCCGACCGGGACAGAGCTCCTACGAGCAGTACTTC. Translation: CASIRPGQSSYEQYF.

This clone was detected only once. The V call is TRBV9, the J call TRBJ1-1, with D maybe TRBD1 (6 bases). Germline CDR1 reads SGDLS; CDR2 reads YYNGEE. The V and J ends lost 1 base and 4 bases respectively, with 8 bases between them. This CDR3 is 13 amino acids long. The CDR3 protein is CASSVFRGTEAFF. The CDR3 DNA reads TGTGCCAGCAGCGTATTCAGGGGCACTGAAGCTTTCTTT.

The chain links TRBV24-1 to TRBJ1-5; D is ambiguous. This CDR3 is 16 amino acids long. Looked up from germline, CDR1 is KGHDR and CDR2 is SFDVKD. The germline V and J ends were trimmed by 5 bases and 0 bases, with 13 bases remaining between them. The CDR3 sequence is CATSGGGTYSNQPQHF. The CDR3 DNA follows: TGTGCCACCAGTGGAGGAGGCACCTATAGCAATCAGCCCCAGCATTTT.

V and J are TRBV6-2 or TRBV6-3 and TRBJ2-5; 12 nucleotides line up with TRBD1. CDR1 is MNHEY, CDR2 SVGEGT, per germline. Trimming cost V 6 bases and J 0 bases; bases outside gene matches: 8. The CDR3 covers 17 residues. CDR3 DNA sequence: TGTGCCAGCAGCTGGGACAGGGGGCATACCTACCAAGAGACCCAGTACTTC. Translating gives CASSWDRGHTYQETQYF.

The rearrangement links TRBV7-2 to TRBJ1-2; 7 positions agree with TRBD1. Germline loops: CDR1 SGHTA, CDR2 FQGNSA. Trimming at V came to 0 bases and at J to 7 bases, leaving 5 bases not matched to a gene. The CDR3 runs to 14 residues. In DNA form, the CDR3 reads TGTGCCAGCAGCTTAGCGCGACAGGGCTCTGGCTACACCTTC. It yields the protein CASSLARQGSGYTF.

The genes are TRBV4-1 and TRBJ1-3; a weak D match, TRBD1 (5 bases). Germline V lookup: CDR1 MGHRA, CDR2 YSYEKL. Trimming pared 1 base from V and 1 base from J, leaving 14 bases between. The CDR3 runs 17 residues. The CDR3 reads CASSQGPMAGSGNTIYF. The CDR3 bases are TGCGCCAGCAGCCAAGGCCCCATGGCAGGGTCTGGAAACACCATATATTTT.

This sequence joins TRBV25-1 and TRBJ2-1; TRBD2 is a possible D gene (5 bases). V was clipped by 6 bases and J by 4 bases, with 13 bases between them. CDR1 and CDR2 from the germline V gene are MGHDK and SYGVNS. The CDR3 is 14 residues long. The CDR3 DNA sequence: TGTGCCAGCAGCAACCGGGGTTGGTACAATGAGCAGTTCTTC. Its translation is CASSNRGWYNEQFF.